Sequencing of this TCR beta chain was carried out in a study of CD8+ T cells in alopecia areata. Germline-derived CDR1 and CDR2 are SGHRS and YFSETQ. This CDR3 is 15 amino acids long. Deletions cut 4 bases from V and 5 bases from J, with 19 bases between. Once RNA had been extracted, it was reverse transcribed into cDNA to act as the sequencing template. Profiling relied on immunoSEQ multiplex PCR, and the TCRdb table lists in-frame clones only, not all of them. In the table there are under 250,000 clones, about 53% of which are singletons. The chain recombines TRBV5-1 with TRBJ2-7, with TRBD2 as a possible D gene (5 bases). This sequence was found in a human donor with alopecia areata. The sample here was CD4+ T cells sorted from blood, taken at week 0. The CDR3 reads CASSTLAGRVNEQYF. The CDR3 DNA follows: TGCGCCAGCAGCACACTCGCTGGGCGGGTCAACGAGCAGTACTTC.